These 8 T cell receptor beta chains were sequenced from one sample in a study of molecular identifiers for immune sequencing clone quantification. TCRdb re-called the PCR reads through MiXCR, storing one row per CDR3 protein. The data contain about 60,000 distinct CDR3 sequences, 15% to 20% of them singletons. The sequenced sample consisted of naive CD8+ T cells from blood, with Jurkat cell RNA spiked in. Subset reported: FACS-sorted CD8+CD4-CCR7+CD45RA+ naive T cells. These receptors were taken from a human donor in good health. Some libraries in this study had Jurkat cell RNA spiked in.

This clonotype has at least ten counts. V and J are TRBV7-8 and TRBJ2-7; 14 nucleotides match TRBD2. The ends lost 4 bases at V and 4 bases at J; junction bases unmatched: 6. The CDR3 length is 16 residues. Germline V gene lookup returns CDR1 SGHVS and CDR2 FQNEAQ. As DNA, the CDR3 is TGTGCCAGCAGCTCAAGACTAGCGGGAGGGGGTTACGAGCAGTACTTC. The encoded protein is CASSSRLAGGGYEQYF.

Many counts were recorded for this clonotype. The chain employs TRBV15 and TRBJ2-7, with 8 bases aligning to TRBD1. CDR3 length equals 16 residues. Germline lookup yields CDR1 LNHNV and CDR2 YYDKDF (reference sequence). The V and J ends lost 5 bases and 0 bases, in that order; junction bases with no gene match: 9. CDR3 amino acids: CATSDPRQGSSYEQYF. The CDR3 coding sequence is TGTGCCACCAGCGACCCTAGACAGGGGAGCTCCTACGAGCAGTACTTC.

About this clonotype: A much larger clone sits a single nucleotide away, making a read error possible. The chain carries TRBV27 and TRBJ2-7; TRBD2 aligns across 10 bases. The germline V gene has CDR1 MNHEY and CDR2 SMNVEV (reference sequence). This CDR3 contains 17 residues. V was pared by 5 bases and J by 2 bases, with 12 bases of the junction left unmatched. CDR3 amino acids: CASSPQPVSGGPYEQYF. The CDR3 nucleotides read TGTGCCAGCAGTCCCCAGCCGGTTAGCGGGGGGCCCTACGAGCAGTACTTC.

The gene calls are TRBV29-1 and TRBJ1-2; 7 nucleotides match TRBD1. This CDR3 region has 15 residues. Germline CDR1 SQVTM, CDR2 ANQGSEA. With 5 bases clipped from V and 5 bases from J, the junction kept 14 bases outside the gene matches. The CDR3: CSVLLPSVRGYGYTF. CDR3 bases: TGCAGCGTTCTTCTCCCCTCGGTCAGGGGGTATGGCTACACCTTC.

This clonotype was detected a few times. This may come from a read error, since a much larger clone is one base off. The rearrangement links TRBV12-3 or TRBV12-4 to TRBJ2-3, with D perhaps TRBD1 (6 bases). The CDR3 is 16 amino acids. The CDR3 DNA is TGTGCCAGCAGTTTTCGGGACACCTTAAGCACAGATATGCAGTATTTT. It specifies CASSFRDTLSTDMQYF.

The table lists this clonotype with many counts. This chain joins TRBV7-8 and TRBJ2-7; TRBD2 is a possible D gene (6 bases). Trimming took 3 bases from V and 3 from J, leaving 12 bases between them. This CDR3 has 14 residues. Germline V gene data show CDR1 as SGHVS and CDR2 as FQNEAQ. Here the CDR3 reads CASSFGGSGYEQYF. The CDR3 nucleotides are TGTGCCAGCAGCTTTGGGGGGAGTGGCTACGAGCAGTACTTC.

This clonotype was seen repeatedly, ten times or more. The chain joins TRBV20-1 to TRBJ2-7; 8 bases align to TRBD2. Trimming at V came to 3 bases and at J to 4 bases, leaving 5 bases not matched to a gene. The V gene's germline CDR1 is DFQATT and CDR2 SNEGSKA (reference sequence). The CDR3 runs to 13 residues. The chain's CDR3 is CSASGGALYEQYF. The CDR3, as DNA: TGCAGTGCTAGCGGGGGGGCCCTATACGAGCAGTACTTC.

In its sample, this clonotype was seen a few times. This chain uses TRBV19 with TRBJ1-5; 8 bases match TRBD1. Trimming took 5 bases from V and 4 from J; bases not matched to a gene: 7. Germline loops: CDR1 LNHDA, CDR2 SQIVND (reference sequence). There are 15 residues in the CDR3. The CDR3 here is CASSGLQGGNQPQHF. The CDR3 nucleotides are TGTGCCAGTAGTGGGTTACAGGGGGGAAATCAGCCCCAGCATTTT.